This TCR beta chain was sequenced for a study of lymphopenia after photon versus proton radiotherapy. General study results and limits: Larger post-nadir TCR diversity loss correlated inversely with survival in deceased patients. Only patients who died were analyzed for survival; proton advantage is unproven. Relative stability marked proton patients; photon patients lost diversity and naive cells. Oligoclonal CD8+ Temra expansion after nadir drove photon patients' diversity drop.

From germline, CDR1 is SQVTM and CDR2 ANQGSEA. The CDR3 consists of 14 residues. V lost 4 bases, J lost 3 bases, and 13 bases lay in between. Assay: immunoSEQ multiplex PCR; the TCRdb copy retains only in-frame clones and omits some. Counted here are approximately 71,000 clones, around 90% occurring once; the ten biggest clones make up approximately 2.9%. Regarding this clone: Antigen: not known.

The input for sequencing was peripheral blood, taken from a patient treated with photon-based radiotherapy. The receptor was isolated from a woman aged 70 to 79 with pancreatic cancer. This sequence joins TRBV29-1 and TRBJ2-4; unclear D gene. The CDR3 DNA follows: TGCAGCGTTGCGGGCAGAAATAGCAAAAACATTCAGTACTTC. Its translation is CSVAGRNSKNIQYF. Combining the CDR3 with reference TRBV29-1 and TRBJ2-4 gives the whole variable domain SAVISQKPSRDICQRGTSLTIQCQVDSQVTMMFWYRQQPGQSLTLIATANQGSEATYESGFVIDKFPISRPNLTFSTLTVSNMSPEDSSIYLCSVAGRNSKNIQYFGAGTRLSVL.